This T cell receptor beta chain was captured by sequencing in a study of T cells in Graves' hyperthyroidism and ophthalmopathy (dated by TCRdb to the late 2010s). Study-level background: Peripheral blood samples were taken at the time of initial diagnosis, prior to any treatment. A discovery cohort of about a hundred patients, about 44 with Graves' ophthalmopathy and 55 to 60 with stable Graves' hyperthyroidism, was used to find distinguishing TCR V-J signatures. Prospective prediction of ophthalmopathy was tested in an independent validation cohort consisting of some 18 hyperthyroidism patients and 17 patients who later progressed to ophthalmopathy. The approximately 97 discovery patients were randomly divided into training and test sets at a 7:3 ratio. Thyroid tissue and blood T-cell repertoires from more than five Graves' hyperthyroidism patients were also compared in the study. After sampling, hyperthyroidism patients received methimazole starting at 30 mg daily, and ophthalmopathy patients received high-dose intravenous methylprednisolone. The paper describes TCR Vbeta CDR3 sequencing of 140 or so peripheral blood samples, made up of roughly 40 ophthalmopathy patients, around 78 hyperthyroidism patients and roughly 17 progressor patients. General findings and caveats noted by the study authors: During validation, the model predicted progression to ophthalmopathy a median of about 6.3 months ahead of onset, with around 65% sensitivity and less than 85% specificity. Sample size was not statistically predetermined, and investigators were not blinded to group allocation. A model built on a 13 V-J signature distinguished ophthalmopathy from stable hyperthyroidism, reaching 87.88% sensitivity and about 81% specificity in cross-validation and 80%/75% in testing. Blood samples also contained most of the expanded thyroid clonotypes (frequency above 0.001), which suggests that blood repertoires may reflect thyroid immune responses.

The TCR beta CDR3 regions were amplified from RNA transcripts. For the first round of RT-PCR on the TCR CDR3, the HTBI primer set was used together with the Qiagen OneStep RT-PCR kit. Libraries were constructed in a second round of multiplex PCR, after which size selection and purification were carried out. Sequencing of the libraries was done on an Illumina HiSeq2000 using paired-end 100 bp reads. For the original study's pipeline: SOAPnuke was used to process the raw data, with reads discarded if the reads contained adapters or uncalled bases, had a mean Phred below 15, or lacked an exact constant-primer or identifier match. COPE v1.2.5 was used to merge the high-quality paired reads, and each unique nucleotide sequence was defined as a clonotype. MiTCR v1.1 was used to align clonotypes to the IMGT TRBV, TRBD and TRBJ reference segments. Analysis was restricted to V-J combinations with a frequency above 0.0001, which covered roughly 99% of repertoires. A TCS score was defined as the ratio of F50 (clonal expansion) to E x V (chaos), with BLOSUM62-based TCRdist applied between CDR3 peptides within each V-J. Welch's t-statistics and random forest reduced fewer than 600 V-J features to roughly 13, which were used in a naive Bayes classifier (R e1071). Using fastp trimming at Q25 and MiXCR clonotype assembly, TCRdb reanalyzed the public sequencing data and kept in-frame beta chains. Rows are combined by CDR3 protein, so each entry shows the most common genes and DNA. The V and J calls come from TCRdb's annotation, not from the publication. The table for this sample lists fewer than 550,000 distinct CDR3 sequences; less than 20% of them were counted only once. 7.7% of the sample is in the top ten clones.

On this clonotype itself: Its cognate antigen has yet to be identified. No much larger clone exists at a distance of one base, and base qualities are not known.

V has 6 bases trimmed and J has 0 bases trimmed; junction bases matching no gene number 7. CDR1 and CDR2 were assigned from the germline V gene as MNHEY and SVGEGT. The CDR3 measures 15 amino acids from cysteine to phenylalanine. The retained sequence is limited to the CDR3, 45 bases, with the frame set at the first base. Graves' hyperthyroidism was defined as stable when no progression to ophthalmopathy occurred over 18 months of follow-up. Hyperthyroidism patients were newly diagnosed, with disease duration under 2 months, and aged 18 to 65 years. Any patient with an uncontrolled infection, another autoimmune disease, pregnancy or lactation was excluded. Diagnoses were established on the basis of clinical symptoms, serum thyroxine and TRAb, thyroid ultrasound, and orbital computed tomography. PBMCs were separated from roughly 10 ml of fresh peripheral blood using Ficoll-Paque density gradient centrifugation. Total RNA was extracted using Trizol reagent, and RNA quality was assessed on an Agilent 2100 Bioanalyzer.

Here the chain combines TRBV6-2 or TRBV6-3 and TRBJ2-7, with TRBD2 identical over 8 junction bases. The sequence came from a woman younger than 35 with Graves' hyperthyroidism. The sample consisted of blood. Here is the DNA: TGTGCCAGCAGCCGGAATAGCGGGAACTCCTACGAGCAGTACTTC. It codes for CASSRNSGNSYEQYF.